This T cell receptor (beta chain) stems from a study of post-analysis software for immune sequencing data. For the study at large: Relapsing-remitting, secondary progressive and progressive-relapsing multiple sclerosis courses were included. Study-wide findings and caveats: Controls significantly exceeded multiple sclerosis patients in normalized Chao1 diversity. F measure clustering grouped samples strongly by preparation batch.

Turning to this clonotype: What it binds is unknown.

Unique molecular identifiers were built into the TCR beta cDNA libraries. Input populations of 1 to 10 million T cells gave rise to approximately 480,000 cDNA molecules. TCRdb recomputed calls from the PCR reads with MiXCR, one row per CDR3 protein. This sample has hundreds of thousands of distinct CDR3 sequences, with roughly 50% found just once. The sample was blood. The clonotype originates from a girl aged 5 to 17 with multiple sclerosis.

In DNA, the CDR3 is TGCAGCGTTGAGGTGCTGGGACAGGGGAAGCCCTACGAGCAGTACTTC. Translation gives CSVEVLGQGKPYEQYF. The chain links TRBV29-1 to TRBJ2-7; 10 positions match TRBD1. The CDR3 is 16 amino acids. From germline, CDR1 is SQVTM and CDR2 ANQGSEA. V was pared by 3 bases and J by 2 bases, with 10 bases of the junction left unmatched.